This T cell receptor (beta chain) was documented in a study of post-analysis software for immune sequencing data. General study points: In multiple sclerosis, normalized Chao1 diversity was significantly below that of controls. Patients showed TRBV5-6, TRBV5-1 and TRBV20-1 among 4 or 5 TRBV segments more frequent than in controls.

Unique molecular identifiers featured in each of the TCR beta cDNA libraries. TCRdb re-called the PCR reads through MiXCR, storing one row per CDR3 protein. The table has hundreds of thousands of distinct CDR3 sequences, 39% seen once; the top ten hold 7.5% to 8.5%. This clonotype was picked up a small number of times. No antigen is known for it. The germline V gene encodes CDR1 SGDLS and CDR2 YYNGEE. This CDR3 comprises 13 residues. The V end lost 1 base, the J end lost 1 base, and 6 bases lay between the germline ends. Material: blood. The chain carries TRBV9 and TRBJ2-7; D is uncertain. This receptor was obtained from a girl aged 2-10 years with multiple sclerosis. The CDR3 DNA follows: TGTGCCAGCAGCGTAACTAAATCCTACGAGCAGTACTTC. This codes for CASSVTKSYEQYF.